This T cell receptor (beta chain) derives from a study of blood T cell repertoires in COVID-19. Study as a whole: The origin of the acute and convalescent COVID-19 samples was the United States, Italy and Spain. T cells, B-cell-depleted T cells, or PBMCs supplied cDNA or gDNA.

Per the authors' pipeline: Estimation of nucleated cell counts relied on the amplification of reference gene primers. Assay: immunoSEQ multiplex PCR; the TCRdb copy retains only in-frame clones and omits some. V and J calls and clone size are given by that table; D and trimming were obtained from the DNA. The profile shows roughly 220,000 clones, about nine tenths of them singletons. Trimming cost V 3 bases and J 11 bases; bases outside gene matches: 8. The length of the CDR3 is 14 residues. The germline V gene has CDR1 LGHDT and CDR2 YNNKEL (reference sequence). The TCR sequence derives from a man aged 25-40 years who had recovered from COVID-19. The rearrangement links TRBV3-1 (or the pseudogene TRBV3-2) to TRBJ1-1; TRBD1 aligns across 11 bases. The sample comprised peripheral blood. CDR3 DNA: TGTGCCAGCAGCCACAGCGGGACAGGGGGTCGGGCTTTCTTT. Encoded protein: CASSHSGTGGRAFF.